Listed below are T cell receptor beta chains from one sample, sequenced in a study of blood T cell dynamics during melanoma immunotherapy. Produced via immunoSEQ multiplex PCR; TCRdb's table is partial and in-frame only. The data hold about 24,000 clones, with about 83% observed a single time. The input for sequencing was blood, taken from a patient treated with checkpoint blockade. Receptor source: a human donor with melanoma. CDR3s include the opening cysteine and the closing phenylalanine or tryptophan. The D gene is left open where the match is weak. Expanded clones get a size class; other rows say once, few or many, or leave the size out.

cdr3_nt: TGTGCCAGCAGCCGGAGCGGGGGCTCCTACAATGAGCAGTTCTTC
cdr3_aa: CASSRSGGSYNEQFF
d_call: TRBD2
j_call: TRBJ2-1
clone_size: .
v_call: TRBV2

cdr3_nt: TGCGCCAGTCGGACTAGCGGCTCCTACGAGCAGTACTTC
cdr3_aa: CASRTSGSYEQYF
d_call: TRBD2
j_call: TRBJ2-7
clone_size: .
v_call: TRBV5-1

cdr3_nt: TGTGCCAGCAGCTTCCTATACGGCTATGGCTACACCTTC
cdr3_aa: CASSFLYGYGYTF
d_call: .
j_call: TRBJ1-2
clone_size: .
v_call: TRBV5-5

cdr3_nt: TGTGCCAGCTCACCACCTATGTTTAGGGAGACCCAGTACTTC
cdr3_aa: CASSPPMFRETQYF
d_call: .
j_call: TRBJ2-5
clone_size: .
v_call: TRBV18

cdr3_nt: TGTGCCAGCAGTTACTCCGCGGGGAACACTGAAGCTTTCTTT
cdr3_aa: CASSYSAGNTEAFF
d_call: .
j_call: TRBJ1-1
clone_size: .
v_call: TRBV6-5

cdr3_nt: TGTGCCAGCAAAACGCTAGCGGGATATTACAATGAGCAGTTCTTC
cdr3_aa: CASKTLAGYYNEQFF
d_call: TRBD2
j_call: TRBJ2-1
clone_size: few
v_call: TRBV6-1

cdr3_nt: TGTGCCAGCAGCGTAGAAGCTAGTGAACGGGAGCAGTTCTTC
cdr3_aa: CASSVEASEREQFF
d_call: .
j_call: TRBJ2-1
clone_size: .
v_call: TRBV9

cdr3_nt: TGTGCCAGCAGCTTGACGACAGGGCGAAGCACAGATACGCAGTATTTT
cdr3_aa: CASSLTTGRSTDTQYF
d_call: TRBD1
j_call: TRBJ2-3
clone_size: once
v_call: TRBV7-6

cdr3_nt: TGCGCCAGCAGCTTTTACGAGGGGACTGAAGCTTTCTTT
cdr3_aa: CASSFYEGTEAFF
d_call: .
j_call: TRBJ1-1
clone_size: few
v_call: TRBV5-1

cdr3_nt: TGTGCTAGCAGCTCCGGACAGGGGGCTGGCGGGGAGCTGTTTTTT
cdr3_aa: CASSSGQGAGGELFF
d_call: TRBD1
j_call: TRBJ2-2
clone_size: .
v_call: TRBV7-7

cdr3_nt: TGCAGCGTGGCCGGGACTAGCGGGAGTGTTTACGAGCAGTACTTC
cdr3_aa: CSVAGTSGSVYEQYF
d_call: TRBD2
j_call: TRBJ2-7
clone_size: once
v_call: TRBV29-1

cdr3_nt: TGTGCCAGCAGCCAAGTGGGGAGCGGGAGGCTCGAGACCCAGTACTTC
cdr3_aa: CASSQVGSGRLETQYF
d_call: TRBD2
j_call: TRBJ2-5
clone_size: .
v_call: TRBV14

cdr3_nt: TGTGCCAGCAGTGAAGGACAGGGCTATCAGCCCCAGCATTTT
cdr3_aa: CASSEGQGYQPQHF
d_call: TRBD1
j_call: TRBJ1-5
clone_size: .
v_call: TRBV6-1

cdr3_nt: TGTGCCAGCAGAGCTACCGGGACAGGGCGTGGCTACACCTTC
cdr3_aa: CASRATGTGRGYTF
d_call: TRBD1
j_call: TRBJ1-2
clone_size: .
v_call: TRBV28

cdr3_nt: TGTGCCAGCAGCTTGGTTATAGCGGGGGCAAACACCGGGGAGCTGTTTTTT
cdr3_aa: CASSLVIAGANTGELFF
d_call: TRBD2
j_call: TRBJ2-2
clone_size: .
v_call: TRBV5-5